These 6 T cell receptor beta chains were all obtained from the same sample, sequenced in a study of CD8 T cells in ankylosing spondylitis (dated 2017 in TCRdb). Library preparation was by 5' RACE. The run used an Illumina HiSeq 2500. TCRdb reworked the public reads: Q25 trimming with fastp, MiXCR clone assembly, productive beta chains retained. For every CDR3 protein sequence, its rows merge into one entry that carries the most common genes and DNA. Counted in this sample were nearly 250,000 distinct CDR3 sequences; roughly 32% of them appeared once. Clones ranked in the top ten supply approximately 4.4% of the sample. The sample taken for sequencing was blood, either unsorted or a sorted T cell fraction (not recorded which). The receptors were gathered from a male donor with ankylosing spondylitis or in good health (not recorded which).

The J gene is TRBJ2-3, the V gene TRBV7-9; D gene unclear. The CDR3 contains 14 residues. V gave up 2 bases and J gave up 1 base, with 7 bases separating them. Germline V lookup: CDR1 SEHNR, CDR2 FQNEAQ (reference sequence). Here the CDR3 DNA reads TGTGCCAGCAGCTTATTGGTCGGCACAGATACGCAGTATTTT. Its protein is CASSLLVGTDTQYF.

This clonotype was observed a few times. The chain employs TRBV7-9 and TRBJ1-1; no firm D call. The germline V gene has CDR1 SEHNR and CDR2 FQNEAQ (reference sequence). CDR3 length: 11 residues. V gave up 2 bases and J gave up 8 bases, with 6 bases separating them. The CDR3 DNA is TGTGCCAGCAGCTTACAACAGGAAGCTTTCTTT. Protein product: CASSLQQEAFF.

This clonotype has a handful of counts. V gene TRBV5-6 combines with J gene TRBJ1-2; no clear D. The germline V and J ends were trimmed by 2 bases and 7 bases, with 18 bases remaining between them. The CDR3 runs 15 residues. Germline V gene sequence: CDR1 SGHDT, CDR2 YYEEEE. In DNA, the CDR3 is TGTGCCAGCAGCTTACTTGGACCTTCTACGAGTGGCTACACCTTC. Protein product: CASSLLGPSTSGYTF.

This clonotype was detected only a few times. The chain links TRBV20-1 to TRBJ2-7; the D call may be TRBD1 or TRBD2 (6 bases each). Germline lookup yields CDR1 DFQATT and CDR2 SNEGSKA (reference sequence). Trimming pared 6 bases from V and 5 bases from J, leaving 14 bases between. CDR3 size: 12 residues. DNA of the CDR3: TGCAGTGCGCCTCCCGGGGGCGACGAGCAGTACTTC. It codes for CSAPPGGDEQYF.

This chain uses TRBV12-3 or TRBV12-4 with TRBJ1-3; D gene unclear. Trimming pared 3 bases from V and 4 bases from J, leaving 4 bases between. CDR3 length: 12 amino acids. Written as DNA, the CDR3 is TGTGCCAGCAGTTTGGGAGGAAACACCATATATTTT. Amino acid sequence: CASSLGGNTIYF.

Comment on this clonotype: One end of the junction is discordant with germline, which a read error may explain. The gene calls are TRBV7-7 and TRBJ2-5; 7 nucleotides match TRBD1. The CDR3 sequence is 14 residues long. CDR1 is SSHAT, CDR2 FNYEAQ, per germline (reference sequence). The CDR3 reads CASSFGQARETQYF. In nucleotides, the CDR3 is TGTGCTAGCAGCTTCGGACAGGCTCGAGAGACCCAGTACTTC.